This entry describes one TCR beta chain. Here immunoSEQ multiplex PCR was the method, and the copy in TCRdb shows in-frame clones only, minus some. The sample includes about 62,000 clones, over 60% of them seen just once. The data are from a study of blood T cell repertoires in COVID-19. Germline V gene data show CDR1 as SGHNT and CDR2 as YYREEE (reference sequence). The CDR3 is made up of 14 amino acids. The V gene lost 0 bases and the J gene lost 5 bases, with 12 bases spanning the gap. The material sequenced was peripheral blood. The clonotype originates from a woman between 50 and 59 years old with active or convalescent COVID-19. J is TRBJ2-7 and V is TRBV5-4, with D possibly TRBD1 on 5 matching bases. The CDR3 sequence is CASSLGLGRDEQYF. The DNA of the CDR3 is TGTGCCAGCAGCTTGGGGCTAGGCAGGGACGAGCAGTACTTC.